The 17 T cell receptor beta chains presented below share a single source sample, sequenced in a study of shared clonotypes between healthy human individuals. TCRdb's copy holds only in-frame clones and misses some; the assay was immunoSEQ multiplex PCR. The sample lists under 2,000,000 clones; about 95% were seen once. Naive CD8 cells comprised CD45RO-negative, CCR7-positively selected cells, excluding terminally differentiated effector memory CD45RA+ cells. The source material was naive CD8+ T cells sorted from blood. These receptors came from a man between 18 and 29 years old in good health.

The V call is TRBV27, the J call TRBJ1-1, with 9 bases aligning to TRBD1. CDR3 size: 14 residues. CDR1 is MNHEY and CDR2 is SMNVEV in the germline V gene (reference sequence). V trimming: 6 bases; J trimming: 3 bases; junction bases outside the gene matches: 5. The CDR3 region is CASSPGQGHTEAFF. The CDR3 region has the DNA TGTGCCAGCAGCCCGGGACAGGGCCACACTGAAGCTTTCTTT.

As for this clone: Other DNA sequences in the sample encode the same CDR3. V is TRBV27 and J is TRBJ2-7; the D call may be TRBD1 or TRBD2 (5 bases each). This CDR3 is 14 amino acids long. CDR1 and CDR2 (germline): MNHEY, SMNVEV (reference sequence). V lost 3 bases and J lost 3, with 12 bases in between. This CDR3 reads CASSFGTGVYEQYF. As DNA, the CDR3 is TGTGCCAGCAGTTTTGGGACCGGAGTCTACGAGCAGTACTTC.

The chain links TRBV10-1 to TRBJ1-2; D uncertain. Germline CDR1 reads WNHNN; CDR2 reads SYGVQD (reference sequence). This CDR3 contains 12 residues. Trimming took off 3 bases at V and 12 bases at J, with 14 bases between the two ends. CDR3 DNA: TGCGCCAGCAGTGAAGGAACAGCGCCGAACACCTTC. Amino acids: CASSEGTAPNTF.

Turning to this clone: Other DNA variants within this sample encode the same CDR3. CDR3 DNA: TGTGCCAGCAGCTTAGCGGGGACGGACTATGGCTACACCTTC. It translates to CASSLAGTDYGYTF. This rearrangement joins TRBV7-9 to TRBJ1-2, with D perhaps TRBD1 (5 bases). The V end was cut by 0 bases, the J end by 3 bases, with 8 bases between. The CDR3 consists of 14 residues. Germline V CDR1 and CDR2: SEHNR, FQNEAQ (reference sequence).

Worth noting for this clone: This sample includes further DNA sequences coding for the same CDR3. The J gene is TRBJ1-1, the V gene TRBV5-1; D gene uncertain. Between the trimmed V and J ends, which lost 3 bases and 4 bases, there was a span of 13 bases. The CDR3 covers 14 residues. CDR1 and CDR2 from the germline V gene are SGHRS and YFSETQ. CDR3 sequence: CASSSGTGGTEAFF. The CDR3 DNA reads as TGCGCCAGCAGCTCGGGAACCGGCGGCACTGAAGCTTTCTTT.

The gene calls are TRBV6-1 and TRBJ1-1, with D unresolved. Deletions cut 8 bases from V and 1 base from J, with 14 bases between. This CDR3 is built from 14 residues. Germline V gene data show CDR1 as MNHNS and CDR2 as SASEGT. The DNA of the CDR3 is TGTGCCAGCCTCGAGGGCGGGGAGAACACTGAAGCTTTCTTT. Amino acid sequence: CASLEGGENTEAFF.

The rearrangement links TRBV2 to TRBJ1-1, with 7 nucleotides matching TRBD1. The CDR3 has 15 amino acids. The germline gives CDR1 SNHLY, CDR2 FYNNEI. V was clipped by 2 bases and J by 1 base; unmatched bases: 4. The CDR3 DNA reads TGTGCCAGCAGTGAAAGCGGGACAGCGAACACTGAAGCTTTCTTT. Protein product: CASSESGTANTEAFF.

The V gene is TRBV6-5, the J gene TRBJ1-1, with TRBD1 as a possible D gene (6 bases). The V end was cut by 0 bases, the J end by 5 bases, with 13 bases between. The germline gives CDR1 MNHEY, CDR2 SVGAGI. This CDR3 is built from 15 residues. The CDR3 protein is CASSYSRGARTEAFF. The CDR3 nucleotides read TGTGCCAGCAGTTACTCTCGGGGGGCGCGGACTGAAGCTTTCTTT.

The rearrangement links TRBV7-6 to TRBJ2-3; D remains ambiguous. Germline assignment: CDR1 SGHVS and CDR2 FNYEAQ. This CDR3 contains 13 residues. V lost 2 bases and J lost 2, with 5 bases in between. The CDR3 spells CASSLSPTDTQYF. CDR3 DNA sequence: TGTGCCAGCAGCTTAAGCCCCACAGATACGCAGTATTTT.

This chain links TRBV5-4 with TRBJ2-7; 11 bases fit TRBD1. The V segment lost 4 bases and the J segment 2 bases; nucleotides outside the gene matches: 2. Germline V gene lookup returns CDR1 SGHNT and CDR2 YYREEE (reference sequence). The CDR3 contains 14 residues. The CDR3 DNA reads TGTGCCAGCAGCCGGGACAGGGGGGCCTACGAGCAGTACTTC. This codes for CASSRDRGAYEQYF.

The chain joins TRBV30 to TRBJ1-5, with D perhaps matching TRBD1 (5 bases). The germline V gene has CDR1 GTSNPN and CDR2 SVGIG (reference sequence). The length of the CDR3 is 16 residues. V gave up 4 bases and J gave up 3 bases, with 19 bases separating them. The DNA for the CDR3 is TGTGCCTGGAAAGTTCCCGGGACCGAGGACAATCAGCCCCAGCATTTT. Translating gives CAWKVPGTEDNQPQHF.

J is TRBJ2-7 and V is TRBV4-1, with 12 nucleotides matching TRBD2. Germline CDR1 is MGHRA and CDR2 is YSYEKL. V shed 3 bases and J 4 bases; nucleotides not matched to a gene: 7. The CDR3 consists of 16 residues. CDR3 loop: CASSHRTSGENYEQYF. The CDR3 DNA reads as TGCGCCAGCAGCCATAGGACTAGCGGGGAAAATTACGAGCAGTACTTC.

The chain links TRBV19 to TRBJ2-1, with D perhaps TRBD1 (5 bases). Trimming cost V 4 bases and J 8 bases, with 18 bases left between them. Germline assignment: CDR1 LNHDA and CDR2 SQIVND (reference sequence). The CDR3 is 15 residues long. In nucleotides, the CDR3 is TGTGCCAGTAGTACCGGACCCAAAAGGGGCCATGAGCAGTTCTTC. This translates into CASSTGPKRGHEQFF.

As concerns this clone: Different DNA sequences within this sample yield the same CDR3. This chain joins TRBV6-5 and TRBJ1-1, with TRBD1 as a possible D gene (5 bases). Germline CDR1 MNHEY, CDR2 SVGAGI. Trimming removed 2 bases from V and 1 base from J, with 8 bases in between. The CDR3 is 14 residues long. The CDR3 protein is CASSYGGKNTEAFF. CDR3 nucleotides: TGTGCCAGCAGTTACGGGGGGAAGAACACTGAAGCTTTCTTT.

The V gene is TRBV10-1, the J gene TRBJ1-2; D gene uncertain. Trimming left V 6 bases short and J 4 bases short, with 21 bases between. The germline CDR1 and CDR2 sequences are WNHNN and SYGVQD (reference sequence). There are 16 residues in the CDR3. CDR3 in amino acids: CASRDTGNSKGYGYTF. The CDR3 nucleotides are TGCGCCAGCAGAGACACCGGGAATTCGAAGGGCTATGGCTACACCTTC.

This chain uses TRBV5-6 with TRBJ2-1; D possibly matches TRBD1 or TRBD2 (5 bases each). In germline, CDR1 is SGHDT, CDR2 YYEEEE. With 5 bases removed from V and 6 bases from J, the gap between germline ends came to 15 bases. This CDR3 contains 14 residues. The CDR3 nucleotides read TGTGCCAGCAGGTTCCAACGGGGCGGCAATGAGCAGTTCTTC. Protein: CASRFQRGGNEQFF.

The chain links TRBV6-6 to TRBJ2-1; D not certain. There are 12 residues in the CDR3. V was clipped by 5 bases and J by 8 bases, with 10 bases between them. Per the germline V gene, CDR1 is MNHNY and CDR2 is SVGAGI (reference sequence). The CDR3 DNA reads TGTGCCAGCAGTCTAAGACTGGATGAGCAGTTCTTC. Residues: CASSLRLDEQFF.